The present TCR beta chain was sequenced within a study of blood T cell repertoires in COVID-19. As for the study in general: Material from acute and convalescent COVID-19 was sourced from the United States, Italy and Spain. T cells, B-cell-depleted T cells, or PBMCs provided the cDNA or gDNA that served as material.

Under the authors' procedure: Nucleated cell number was recorded as an estimate derived from reference gene primer amplification. The protocol was immunoSEQ multiplex PCR, while the TCRdb copy is restricted to in-frame clones and leaves out a portion. The V and J calls and the clone size are those of that table, but D and trimming were determined from the DNA. The profile shows 150,000 to 160,000 clones, about 88% of them singletons. The germline gives CDR1 LNHDA, CDR2 SQIVND (reference sequence). The V gene lost 7 bases and the J gene lost 3 bases, with 19 bases spanning the gap. This CDR3 comprises 16 residues.

This TCR came from a woman in her sixties or seventies with acute or convalescent COVID-19. The sample was peripheral blood. The chain is built from TRBV19 and TRBJ2-1; tentatively, D is TRBD2 (6 bases). The CDR3 coding sequence is TGTGCCAGTACTGCCTGGGCGGGGCTCCGCTACAATGAGCAGTTCTTC. Translation: CASTAWAGLRYNEQFF.